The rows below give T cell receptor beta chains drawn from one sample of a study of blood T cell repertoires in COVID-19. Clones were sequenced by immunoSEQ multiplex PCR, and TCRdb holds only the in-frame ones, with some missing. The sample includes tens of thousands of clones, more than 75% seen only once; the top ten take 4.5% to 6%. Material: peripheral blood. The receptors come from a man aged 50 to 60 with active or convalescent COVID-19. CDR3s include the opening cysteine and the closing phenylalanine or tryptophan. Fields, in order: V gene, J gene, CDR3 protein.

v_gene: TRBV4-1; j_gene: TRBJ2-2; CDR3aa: CASSQGVFPLTGELFF
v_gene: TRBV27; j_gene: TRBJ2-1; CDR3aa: CASHGTSTSFYNEQFF
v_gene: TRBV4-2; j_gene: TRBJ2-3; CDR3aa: CASSQVGTSGGGRTDTQYF
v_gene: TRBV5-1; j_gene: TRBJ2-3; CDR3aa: CASSQPGLAEVDTQYF
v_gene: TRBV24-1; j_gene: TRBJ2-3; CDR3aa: CATSVRKQRGTDTQYF
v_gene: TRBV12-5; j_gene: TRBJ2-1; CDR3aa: CASGLGAGVHPNEQFF
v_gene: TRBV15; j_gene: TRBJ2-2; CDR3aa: CATSRDGGAGTGELFF
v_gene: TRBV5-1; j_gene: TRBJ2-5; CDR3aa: CASSPLADGYKTQYF
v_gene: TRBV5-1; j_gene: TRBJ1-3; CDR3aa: CASGQGSSGNTIYF
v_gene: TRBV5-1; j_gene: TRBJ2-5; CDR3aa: CASSSGTLYQETQYF
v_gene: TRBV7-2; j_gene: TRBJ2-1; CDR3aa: CASSPTGGGIGEQFF
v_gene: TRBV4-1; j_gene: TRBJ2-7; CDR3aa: CASSPSEGQNYEQYF
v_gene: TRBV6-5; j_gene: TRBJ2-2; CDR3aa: CASSSVPGELFF
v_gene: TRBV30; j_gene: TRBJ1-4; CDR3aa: CACQTGEGMGDAEKLFF
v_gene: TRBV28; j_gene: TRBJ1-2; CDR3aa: CAHGQGKYGYTF
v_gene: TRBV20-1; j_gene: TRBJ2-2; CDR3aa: CSAGEPGELFF
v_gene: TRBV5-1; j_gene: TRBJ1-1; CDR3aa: CASSRDREDTEAFF
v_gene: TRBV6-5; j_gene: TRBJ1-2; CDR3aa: CASSPRQHYTF
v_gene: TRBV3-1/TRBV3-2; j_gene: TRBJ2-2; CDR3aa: CASSLRLAGSGGELFF
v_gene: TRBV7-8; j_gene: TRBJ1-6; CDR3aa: CASSLVGGKGTANSPLHF
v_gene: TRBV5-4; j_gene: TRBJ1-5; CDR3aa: CASSADRESNQPQHF
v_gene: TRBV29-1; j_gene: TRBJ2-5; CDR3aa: CSVERRTSGALRETQYF
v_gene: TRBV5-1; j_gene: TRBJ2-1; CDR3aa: CASSLEGWNSGEQFF
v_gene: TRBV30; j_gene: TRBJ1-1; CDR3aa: CAWGGQRNTEAFF
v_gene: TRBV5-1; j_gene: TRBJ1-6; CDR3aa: CASSLGQAFSPLHF
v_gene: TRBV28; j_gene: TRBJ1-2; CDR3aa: CASSSTGDPYGYTF
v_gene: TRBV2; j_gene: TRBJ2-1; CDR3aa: CASSSTQRGSYNEQFF
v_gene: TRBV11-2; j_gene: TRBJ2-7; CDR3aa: CASSLRLSDRSSYEQYF
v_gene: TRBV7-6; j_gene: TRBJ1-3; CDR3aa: CASSPAGTGNTIYF
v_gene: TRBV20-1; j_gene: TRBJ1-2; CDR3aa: CSASPGRDYGYTF
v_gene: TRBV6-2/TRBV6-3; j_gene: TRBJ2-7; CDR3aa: CASSYSTSYEQYF
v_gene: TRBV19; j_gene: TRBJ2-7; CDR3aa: CASSIGAGGYYEQYF
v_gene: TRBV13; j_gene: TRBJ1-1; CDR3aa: CASSKGGRLGDTEAFF
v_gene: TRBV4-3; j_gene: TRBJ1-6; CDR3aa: CASSQDDIRAHNSPLHF
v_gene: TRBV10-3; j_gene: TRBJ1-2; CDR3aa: CAISESIGGPYGYTF
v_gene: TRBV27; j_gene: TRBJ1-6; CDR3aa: CASSSPPTPTGGEGLHF
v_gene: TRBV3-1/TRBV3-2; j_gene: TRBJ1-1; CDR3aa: CASSQVGLGTGDVAFF
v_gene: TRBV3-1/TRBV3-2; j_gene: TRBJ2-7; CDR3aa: CASSLMGRGFDEQYF
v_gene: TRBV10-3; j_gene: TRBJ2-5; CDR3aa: CAISESSPQLAGEETQYF
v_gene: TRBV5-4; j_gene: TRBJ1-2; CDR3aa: CASSTDRTRGYTF
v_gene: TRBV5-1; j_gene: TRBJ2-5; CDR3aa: CASSFTAGTGTGETQYF
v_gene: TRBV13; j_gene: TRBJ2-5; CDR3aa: CASSYRTEQETQYF
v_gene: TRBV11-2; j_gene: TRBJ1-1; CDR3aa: CASSFGTGSSTEAFF
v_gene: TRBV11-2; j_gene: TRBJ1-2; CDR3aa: CASSLYDREGDGYTF
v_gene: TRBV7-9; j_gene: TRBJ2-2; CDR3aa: CASSTIPTDTGELFF
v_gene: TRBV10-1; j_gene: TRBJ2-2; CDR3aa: CARLIDRGPTGELFF
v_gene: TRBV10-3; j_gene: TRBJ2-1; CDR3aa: CAIKSGEHNEQFF
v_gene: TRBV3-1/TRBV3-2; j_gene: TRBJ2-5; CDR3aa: CASVLAGAGETQYF
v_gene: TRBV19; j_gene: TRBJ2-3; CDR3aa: CASSTSTLGGPDTQYF
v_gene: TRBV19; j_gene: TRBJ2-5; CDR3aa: CASSTVTGVSETQYF
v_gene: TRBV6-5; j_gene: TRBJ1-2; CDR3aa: CASSYATGKGYGYTF
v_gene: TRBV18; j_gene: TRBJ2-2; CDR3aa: CASSPFEGNTGELFF
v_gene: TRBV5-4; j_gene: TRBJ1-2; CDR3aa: CASSTGGNGYTF
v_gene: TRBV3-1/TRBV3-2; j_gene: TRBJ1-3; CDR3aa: CASSQDEGSGNTIYF
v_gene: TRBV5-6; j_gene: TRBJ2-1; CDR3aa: CASSRDGGINYNEQFF
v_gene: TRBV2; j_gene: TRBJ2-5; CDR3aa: CASSVDRKETQYF
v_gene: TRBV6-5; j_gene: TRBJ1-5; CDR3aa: CASIPGGQGLQPQHF
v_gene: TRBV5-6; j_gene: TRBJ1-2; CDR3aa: CASSQTEANYGYTF
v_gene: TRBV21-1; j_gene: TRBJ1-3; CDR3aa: CASSKRKTGDSGNTIYF